These 29 T cell receptor beta chains were all obtained from the same sample, sequenced in a study of OX40 agonist ivuxolimab in advanced cancers. Measured with immunoSEQ multiplex PCR; TCRdb has only the in-frame clones, and not every one. The sample contains 95,000 to 150,000 clones, around 93% of which appear only once. The source was CD4+ or CD8+ T cells sorted from blood, collected in a trial of the OX40 agonist ivuxolimab. These receptors were obtained from an adult with an advanced solid tumor such as melanoma, head and neck, liver or kidney cancer.

The chain has TRBV6-6 and TRBJ1-1; tentatively, D is TRBD1 (6 bases). The CDR3 is made up of 13 amino acids. Germline V lookup: CDR1 MNHNY, CDR2 SVGAGI (reference sequence). Trimming cost V 6 bases and J 6 bases, with 14 bases left between them. The CDR3, as DNA: TGTGCCAGCAGCGATGTACAGGGTTCTGAAGCTTTCTTT. Translated, it gives CASSDVQGSEAFF.

The V call is TRBV13, the J call TRBJ2-6, with unresolved D. The CDR3 runs 16 residues. V dropped 5 bases and J dropped 5 bases, with 16 bases sitting between them. The germline V gene encodes CDR1 PRHDT and CDR2 FYEKMQ (reference sequence). The CDR3 bases are TGTGCCAGCAGCCAGCCGGTACAAAGTCGGGCCAACGTCCTGACTTTC. As protein: CASSQPVQSRANVLTF.

The chain joins TRBV18 to TRBJ1-1; TRBD1 might be the D (5 bases). CDR1 and CDR2 (germline): KGHSH, LQKENI. Between the trimmed V and J ends, which lost 3 bases and 4 bases, there was a span of 15 bases. This CDR3 comprises 15 residues. CDR3 in DNA: TGTGCCAGCTCACCGATCGTATTGGGGGGCACTGAAGCTTTCTTT. Its protein product is CASSPIVLGGTEAFF.

This clone was observed a single time. This chain joins TRBV6-6 and TRBJ2-3; D is unclear. The CDR3 loop spans 13 amino acids. V lost 4 bases to trimming and J lost 6 bases, with 11 bases between them. Germline lookup yields CDR1 MNHNY and CDR2 SVGAGI (reference sequence). The CDR3 region is CASSLRTHDTQYF. The CDR3, as DNA: TGTGCCAGCAGTTTACGGACCCACGATACGCAGTATTTT.

This chain uses TRBV6-1 with TRBJ1-1; the match to TRBD1 covers 8 bases. J was trimmed by 5 bases and V by 4 bases; bases with no gene match: 9. This CDR3 contains 15 residues. CDR1 and CDR2 (germline): MNHNS, SASEGT. As DNA, the CDR3 is TGTGCCAGCAGTGCGGGTGACAGGGGCTGGACTGAAGCTTTCTTT. This translates into CASSAGDRGWTEAFF.

The V and J genes are TRBV28 and TRBJ2-7; D assignment may be TRBD1 or TRBD2 (5 bases each). Germline V gene sequence: CDR1 MDHEN, CDR2 SYDVKM. The CDR3 is made up of 15 amino acids. V was cut by 2 bases and J by 1 base, with 12 bases left in between. CDR3 protein: CASSLTGALSYEQYF. DNA of the CDR3: TGTGCCAGCAGTTTAACCGGGGCTCTATCCTACGAGCAGTACTTC.

This rearrangement joins TRBV18 to TRBJ1-3, with D unresolved. CDR3 length: 15 residues. In germline, CDR1 is KGHSH, CDR2 LQKENI. V was cut by 3 bases and J by 2 bases, with 11 bases left in between. The chain's CDR3 is CASSPVDGPGNTIYF. The CDR3 region has the DNA TGTGCCAGCTCACCTGTGGACGGACCTGGAAACACCATATATTTT.

The chain recombines TRBV7-8 with TRBJ2-2; D is unresolved. From germline, CDR1 is SGHVS and CDR2 FQNEAQ. CDR3 size: 14 residues. With 4 bases removed from V and 2 bases from J, the gap between germline ends came to 8 bases. CDR3 residues: CASSSPVNTGELFF. CDR3 sequence (DNA): TGTGCCAGCAGCTCCCCGGTCAACACCGGGGAGCTGTTTTTT.

This clone was observed once. Sequence at one end of the junction differs from germline and may be a read error. The rearrangement uses TRBV7-7 and TRBJ2-1; D is perhaps TRBD1 or TRBD2 (5 bases each). CDR3 size: 16 residues. The germline V gene encodes CDR1 SSHAT and CDR2 FNYEAQ (reference sequence). CDR3 protein: CASSPGPTSSYNEQFF. The CDR3 nucleotides read TGTGCTAGCAGCCCGGGACCAACGAGCTCCTACAATGAGCAGTTCTTC. Complete variable domain (other parts from reference TRBV7-7 and TRBJ2-1): GAGVSQSPRYKVTKRGQDVTLRCDPISSHATLYWYQQALGQGPEFLTYFNYEAQPDKSGLPSDRFSAERPEGSISTLTIQRTEQRDSAMYRCASSPGPTSSYNEQFFGPGTRLTVL.

The chain carries TRBV7-2 and TRBJ1-2; D remains unclear. This CDR3 contains 13 residues. Germline lookup yields CDR1 SGHTA and CDR2 FQGNSA. The germline V and J ends were trimmed by 5 bases and 7 bases, with 14 bases remaining between them. The CDR3 loop reads CASSLGDASGYTF. CDR3 in DNA: TGTGCCAGCAGCCTCGGCGATGCCTCTGGCTACACCTTC.

The chain uses TRBV2 and TRBJ2-5, with TRBD1 matching 9 bases. Germline V gene data show CDR1 as SNHLY and CDR2 as FYNNEI. This CDR3 is built from 14 residues. J lost 5 bases, V lost 8 bases, and 9 bases had no gene match. CDR3 residues: CASGSTGGGETQYF. Written as DNA, the CDR3 is TGTGCCAGCGGATCGACAGGGGGAGGTGAGACCCAGTACTTC.

The gene calls are TRBV19 and TRBJ1-2; 7 positions match TRBD1. J lost 8 bases, V lost 6 bases, and 12 bases had no gene match. The CDR3 has 14 amino acids. From germline, CDR1 is LNHDA and CDR2 SQIVND (reference sequence). CDR3 in amino acids: CASSERDSSVGYTF. As DNA, the CDR3 is TGTGCCAGTAGCGAGAGGGACAGTAGCGTCGGCTACACCTTC.

The chain has TRBV7-8 and TRBJ1-2; 7 bases line up with TRBD1. The CDR3 is made up of 14 amino acids. In germline, CDR1 is SGHVS, CDR2 FQNEAQ. V was pared by 2 bases and J by 5 bases, with 5 bases of the junction left unmatched. CDR3 sequence: CASSLSRDSYGYTF. Written as DNA, the CDR3 is TGTGCCAGCAGCTTATCCCGGGACAGTTATGGCTACACCTTC.

V is TRBV4-3 and J is TRBJ2-7; no reliable D call. This CDR3 contains 15 residues. V was trimmed by 0 bases and J by 2 bases, leaving 11 bases between them. Per the germline V gene, CDR1 is LGHNA and CDR2 is YSLEER. CDR3 sequence reads: CASSQDRAATYEQYF. In DNA, the CDR3 is TGCGCCAGCAGCCAAGATCGTGCCGCTACCTACGAGCAGTACTTC.

V is TRBV9 and J is TRBJ2-1; no clear D gene. This CDR3 has 11 amino acids. In germline, CDR1 is SGDLS, CDR2 YYNGEE. V was cut by 4 bases and J by 5 bases, with 4 bases left in between. CDR3 region: CASSHDNEQFF. CDR3 sequence (DNA): TGTGCCAGCAGCCATGACAATGAGCAGTTCTTC. Full variable domain (rest looked up from reference TRBV9 and TRBJ2-1): DSGVTQTPKHLITATGQRVTLRCSPRSGDLSVYWYQQSLDQGLQFLIQYYNGEERAKGNILERFSAQQFPDLHSELNLSSLELGDSALYFCASSHDNEQFFGPGTRLTVL.

The chain joins TRBV7-9 to TRBJ2-7; weak D call: TRBD1 (5 bases). Looked up from germline, CDR1 is SEHNR and CDR2 is FQNEAQ (reference sequence). The length of the CDR3 is 19 residues. V was pared by 1 base and J by 1 base, with 23 bases between. DNA for the CDR3: TGTGCCAGCAGCTTAGTTACATTGGACAATAGAATTGCGTCCTACGAGCAGTACTTC. This sequence encodes CASSLVTLDNRIASYEQYF.

The chain couples TRBV9 to TRBJ2-7; 10 nucleotides align to TRBD1. Germline values: CDR1 SGDLS, CDR2 YYNGEE. The J segment lost 3 bases and the V segment lost 0 bases, leaving 6 bases of the junction unmatched. This CDR3 spans 16 amino acids. The CDR3 loop reads CASSVASGTGDYEQYF. CDR3 nucleotides: TGTGCCAGCAGCGTAGCCTCCGGGACAGGGGACTACGAGCAGTACTTC.

This sequence joins TRBV27 and TRBJ2-7, with TRBD2 as a possible D gene (6 bases). This CDR3 is 16 amino acids long. The germline V gene has CDR1 MNHEY and CDR2 SMNVEV (reference sequence). The V end lost 2 bases, the J end lost 0 bases, and 14 bases lay between the germline ends. The chain's CDR3 is CASSLEASASSYEQYF. In DNA form, the CDR3 reads TGTGCCAGCAGTTTAGAGGCTAGCGCGAGCTCCTACGAGCAGTACTTC.

This rearrangement joins TRBV4-2 to TRBJ2-1; 9 bases fit TRBD2. Looked up from germline, CDR1 is LGHNA and CDR2 is YNFKEQ. V was clipped by 2 bases and J by 4 bases; unmatched bases: 15. The CDR3 spans 19 residues. This CDR3 is CASSQYPPGHAGGYNEQFF. The DNA for the CDR3 is TGTGCCAGCAGCCAATACCCCCCCGGACACGCGGGAGGGTACAATGAGCAGTTCTTC.

This chain joins TRBV18 and TRBJ2-1, with TRBD1 identical over 9 bases. Per the germline V gene, CDR1 is KGHSH and CDR2 is LQKENI. The CDR3 consists of 16 residues. Trimming took 3 bases from V and 4 from J; bases not matched to a gene: 7. CDR3 loop: CASSPTGTGTYNEQFF. The CDR3 DNA reads as TGTGCCAGCTCACCGACTGGGACAGGGACTTACAATGAGCAGTTCTTC.

The genes are TRBV28 and TRBJ1-3, with 7 bases matching TRBD1. The V segment lost 7 bases and the J segment 4 bases; nucleotides outside the gene matches: 10. Germline V gene lookup returns CDR1 MDHEN and CDR2 SYDVKM. CDR3 length: 15 residues. CDR3 DNA: TGTGCCAGCACCAAAGGGGGCGCCGGAGGAAACACCATATATTTT. This gives the protein CASTKGGAGGNTIYF.

The rearrangement links TRBV13 to TRBJ2-5, with TRBD2 matching over 12 bases. The germline V gene encodes CDR1 PRHDT and CDR2 FYEKMQ (reference sequence). The CDR3 is 15 residues long. With V trimmed by 5 bases and J by 5 bases, 6 bases remained unmatched. CDR3 sequence: CASSLRTSGVETQYF. The CDR3, as DNA: TGTGCCAGCAGCCTGCGGACTAGCGGGGTGGAGACCCAGTACTTC.

J is TRBJ1-1 and V is TRBV5-4; D remains ambiguous. V lost 9 bases and J lost 4, with 16 bases in between. Germline CDR1 and CDR2: SGHNT and YYREEE (reference sequence). The CDR3 length is 13 residues. The CDR3 here is CATLGISGTEAFF. CDR3 DNA sequence: TGTGCCACCCTCGGGATAAGTGGCACTGAAGCTTTCTTT.

The CDR3 DNA is TGTGCCAGCAGTTACAGCGGGAGAGGCGCAGATACGCAGTATTTT. It translates to CASSYSGRGADTQYF. The J gene is TRBJ2-3, the V gene TRBV28, with TRBD2 matching 8 bases. The CDR3 covers 15 residues. Germline trimming cut 4 bases from V and 4 bases from J; bases unmatched to any gene: 7. Germline CDR1 reads MDHEN; CDR2 reads SYDVKM.

The chain combines TRBV6-1 with TRBJ1-1; D is ambiguous. The CDR3 sequence is 13 residues long. Germline V gene data show CDR1 as MNHNS and CDR2 as SASEGT. V was clipped by 2 bases and J by 3 bases, with 7 bases between them. CDR3 protein: CASSEWRDTEAFF. Here the CDR3 DNA reads TGTGCCAGCAGTGAATGGCGGGACACTGAAGCTTTCTTT.

The chain recombines TRBV12-5 with TRBJ2-7, with D perhaps TRBD1 or TRBD2 (5 bases each). The CDR3 has 14 amino acids. V was shortened by 3 bases and J by 1 base, with 10 bases between the two germline ends. Germline lookup yields CDR1 LGHNT and CDR2 FRNRAP. CDR3 coding DNA: TGTGCTAGTGGTTTCGGGACGGCATCCTACGAGCAGTACTTC. This encodes CASGFGTASYEQYF.

The chain recombines TRBV25-1 with TRBJ2-5; 10 bases agree with TRBD1. Germline V gives CDR1 MGHDK, CDR2 SYGVNS. V lost 3 bases to trimming and J lost 5 bases; unmatched junction nucleotides: 3. CDR3 length equals 14 residues. This CDR3 reads CASSDGQGGETQYF. The CDR3 DNA follows: TGTGCCAGCAGTGACGGACAGGGGGGGGAGACCCAGTACTTC.

On this clone: Because the CDR3's place on the DNA is in doubt, the DNA is left out and the CDR3 is given as listed by TCRdb. CDR3 protein: CASSFGAGVGNQPQHF. V usage is TRBV27 and J usage is TRBJ1-5. CDR1 is MNHEY, CDR2 SMNVEV, per germline (reference sequence). Ends included, the CDR3 has 16 residues.

The J gene is TRBJ2-6, the V gene TRBV7-3, with D possibly being TRBD2 (5 bases). The CDR3 length is 15 residues. Trimming removed 5 bases from V and 0 bases from J, with 8 bases in between. Germline values: CDR1 SGHTA, CDR2 FQGTGA. The DNA of the CDR3 is TGTGCCAGCAGCAACCGGGGCTCTGGGGCCAACGTCCTGACTTTC. Its protein is CASSNRGSGANVLTF.